A selection of T cell receptor beta chains follows, all from one sample in a study of early T cells in non-severe SARS-CoV-2 infection. MiXCR, applied by TCRdb to the 5' RACE reads, yields one record per CDR3 protein. The repertoire holds 79,000 or so distinct CDR3 sequences, with around 13% as singletons. What was sequenced was whole blood. The receptor set was obtained from an adult who was a healthcare worker with PCR-confirmed SARS-CoV-2 infection or an uninfected control (not recorded which). The CDR3 runs from the conserved cysteine through the conserved F or W. A D gene is named only where the DNA matches it firmly. Clone size is not always given. Where it is, it says once, few, many or a class for expanded clones.

cdr3_aa cdr3_nt d_call v_call clone_size j_call cdr3_length
CANSLAGTSGTNEQFF TGTGCCAACAGCTTAGCTGGGACTAGCGGGACCAATGAGCAGTTCTTC TRBD2 TRBV7-6 . TRBJ2-1 16
CASRPSGLTYNEQFF TGTGCCAGCAGGCCTTCCGGGTTAACCTACAATGAGCAGTTCTTC . TRBV6-2/TRBV6-3 . TRBJ2-1 15
CSASLANTGELFF TGCAGTGCTAGTCTAGCTAACACCGGGGAGCTGTTTTTT . TRBV20-1 few TRBJ2-2 13
CASSLMSGTYEQYF TGTGCCAGCAGTTTAATGAGCGGAACCTACGAGCAGTACTTC . TRBV28 few TRBJ2-7 14
CASSLIPGTPNTEAFF TGTGCCAGCAGCCTAATTCCCGGGACACCGAACACTGAAGCTTTCTTT . TRBV13 few TRBJ1-1 16
CAISSQLGYTSTDTQYF TGTGCCATCAGCTCCCAGTTGGGGTATACTAGCACAGATACGCAGTATTTT . TRBV10-3 . TRBJ2-3 17
CASSPTSGASTDTQYF TGTGCCAGCAGTCCCACTAGCGGTGCTAGCACAGATACGCAGTATTTT TRBD2 TRBV11-2 few TRBJ2-3 16
CSAGAANTEAFF TGCAGCGCAGGGGCAGCGAACACTGAAGCTTTCTTT . TRBV29-1 . TRBJ1-1 12
CASRCPTTQYF TGTGCCAGCAGATGTCCGACGACGCAGTACTTC . TRBV6-8 many TRBJ2-7 11
CASSFWGTNTEAFF TGTGCCAGCAGCTTTTGGGGGACGAACACTGAAGCTTTCTTT . TRBV7-2 . TRBJ1-1 14
CSAMQGFSGELFF TGCAGCGCGATGCAGGGTTTCTCCGGGGAGCTGTTTTTT . TRBV29-1 . TRBJ2-2 13
CASGYGGVEQFF TGCGCCAGCGGCTATGGGGGAGTCGAGCAGTTCTTC . TRBV5-1 . TRBJ2-1 12
CATAYAGTSGGDTQYF TGTGCCACGGCATACGCCGGGACTAGCGGGGGAGATACGCAGTATTTT TRBD2 TRBV10-3 few TRBJ2-3 16
CASSRDRDLLGYNEQFF TGCGCCAGCAGCCGGGACAGGGACCTTCTGGGGTACAATGAGCAGTTCTTC TRBD1 TRBV5-1 . TRBJ2-1 17
CASSLDSYNSPLHF TGTGCCAGCAGTTTGGACAGCTATAATTCACCCCTCCACTTT . TRBV6-5 many TRBJ1-6 14
CASSPDREIVKLFF TGTGCCAGCAGCCCGGACAGGGAGATCGTAAAACTGTTTTTT TRBD1 TRBV5-6 few TRBJ1-4 14
CSASPGLENPDTQYF TGCAGTGCTAGTCCTGGGCTAGAGAATCCAGATACGCAGTATTTT . TRBV20-1 . TRBJ2-3 15
CASSYRDVNNEQFF TGTGCCAGCAGTTACAGGGATGTGAACAATGAGCAGTTCTTC . TRBV6-2/TRBV6-3 . TRBJ2-1 14
CASSSDSWGASREQYF TGTGCCAGCAGTTCCGATTCGTGGGGGGCAAGTCGCGAGCAGTACTTC . TRBV28 . TRBJ2-7 16
CASNNPRNTEAFF TGTGCCAGCAATAATCCCCGCAACACTGAAGCTTTCTTT . TRBV6-5 . TRBJ1-1 13
CASSQEDPGNSYNEQFF TGCGCCAGCAGCCAAGAAGACCCAGGGAACTCCTACAATGAGCAGTTCTTC . TRBV4-3 many TRBJ2-1 17
CASSPRYNEQFF TGTGCCAGCAGCCCCAGATACAATGAGCAGTTCTTC . TRBV6-2/TRBV6-3 . TRBJ2-1 12
CASSLNRGREIYEQYF TGTGCCAGCAGTTTAAACCGAGGCAGGGAAATCTACGAGCAGTACTTC . TRBV28 . TRBJ2-7 16
CASSPATSPSNQPQHF TGTGCCAGCAGCCCGGCGACATCGCCTAGCAATCAGCCCCAGCATTTT . TRBV7-9 . TRBJ1-5 16
CASSLGRDRLRGSNQPQHF TGTGCCAGCAGTCTGGGTCGGGACAGGCTAAGGGGTAGCAATCAGCCCCAGCATTTT TRBD1 TRBV28 few TRBJ1-5 19
CASSPGQNTGELFF TGTGCTAGCAGCCCCGGGCAGAACACCGGGGAGCTGTTTTTT . TRBV7-7 many TRBJ2-2 14
CSVLGQGAYGYTF TGCAGCGTTCTTGGACAGGGAGCCTACGGCTACACCTTC TRBD1 TRBV29-1 few TRBJ1-2 13
CSVRTSGNYNEQFF TGCAGCGTTCGGACTAGCGGGAACTACAATGAGCAGTTCTTC TRBD2 TRBV29-1 few TRBJ2-1 14
CSARVVARRFTDTQYF TGCAGTGCTAGAGTGGTGGCTCGGCGTTTCACAGATACGCAGTATTTT . TRBV20-1 . TRBJ2-3 16
CASSPLGNEQYF TGTGCCAGCAGCCCTTTGGGGAACGAGCAGTACTTC . TRBV7-9 many TRBJ2-7 12
CSARGPTDTQYF TGCAGTGCTAGAGGACCCACAGATACGCAGTATTTT . TRBV20-1 . TRBJ2-3 12
CASSQDAGQDRGYTF TGTGCCAGCAGCCAAGATGCCGGACAGGATCGAGGCTACACCTTC TRBD1 TRBV4-2 . TRBJ1-2 15
CASNFRIISSYNSPLHF TGTGCCAGCAATTTTAGGATTATAAGCTCCTATAATTCACCCCTCCACTTT . TRBV7-6 few TRBJ1-6 17
CASSLGVTTSGGWTDTQYF TGCGCCAGCAGCTTGGGAGTTACAACTAGCGGGGGTTGGACAGATACGCAGTATTTT TRBD2 TRBV5-1 many TRBJ2-3 19
CASSTVGEQYF TGTGCCAGCAGCACAGTAGGCGAGCAGTACTTC . TRBV11-2 . TRBJ2-7 11
CSVEAAGAYEQYF TGCAGCGTTGAGGCGGCAGGCGCCTACGAGCAGTACTTC . TRBV29-1 many TRBJ2-7 13
CASTRQGGDTEAFF TGTGCCAGCACCAGACAGGGTGGGGACACTGAAGCTTTCTTT TRBD1 TRBV12-3/TRBV12-4 few TRBJ1-1 14
CASSLYAGEAFF TGTGCCAGCAGCTTATACGCCGGTGAAGCTTTCTTT . TRBV7-2 many TRBJ1-1 12
CASSQYSYNEQFF TGTGCCAGCAGCCAATACTCCTACAATGAGCAGTTCTTC . TRBV4-2 . TRBJ2-1 13
CASSSNTGNYGYTF TGTGCCAGCAGCTCCAATACAGGGAACTATGGCTACACCTTC . TRBV3-1 many TRBJ1-2 14
CSVGTGDQIYNEQFF TGCAGCGTTGGGACAGGGGACCAGATTTACAATGAGCAGTTCTTC TRBD1 TRBV29-1 many TRBJ2-1 15
CSARDFGTEGLYQPQHF TGCAGTGCTAGAGATTTTGGGACGGAGGGTCTTTATCAGCCCCAGCATTTT . TRBV20-1 . TRBJ1-5 17
CASSPRSGPNTGELFF TGTGCCAGCAGCCCCCGTTCGGGGCCAAACACCGGGGAGCTGTTTTTT . TRBV13 many TRBJ2-2 16
CASSYRQGNTEAFF TGTGCCAGCAGTTACAGGCAGGGTAACACTGAAGCTTTCTTT . TRBV6-2/TRBV6-3 few TRBJ1-1 14
CASTSTETYEQYF TGTGCCAGCACCTCGACAGAGACCTACGAGCAGTACTTC . TRBV28 few TRBJ2-7 13